The 21 T cell receptor beta chains presented below share a single source sample, sequenced in a study of CD8 T cells in ankylosing spondylitis. Overall study findings and caveats: For ankylosing spondylitis blood, a TCR beta motif of under 10 highly homologous variants appeared characteristic.

These receptors lack a known antigen. TCRdb fed the 5' RACE reads into MiXCR, producing one record per CDR3 protein. The data contain roughly 670,000 distinct CDR3 sequences, about 20% of them singletons. Sequencing input: blood, either unsorted or a sorted T cell fraction (not recorded which). The receptors derive from a male donor with ankylosing spondylitis.

This clonotype has more than one count but fewer than ten. The J gene is TRBJ2-1, the V gene TRBV5-5; D gene uncertain. Germline loops: CDR1 SGHKS, CDR2 YYEKEE (reference sequence). The V gene lost 3 bases and the J gene lost 0 bases, with 10 bases spanning the gap. The CDR3 has 15 amino acids. Here the CDR3 reads CASSSTYSSYNEQFF. The CDR3 DNA reads TGTGCCAGCAGCTCCACCTACAGCTCCTACAATGAGCAGTTCTTC.

This chain joins TRBV10-2 and TRBJ2-5; 13 positions match TRBD2. The CDR3 contains 15 residues. V shed 8 bases, J shed 5 bases, and the junction held 8 bases outside the gene matches. The germline V gene encodes CDR1 WSHSY and CDR2 SAAADI. The CDR3 DNA reads as TGCGCCAGCTCCGGACTAGCGGGGGAGAGGGAGACCCAGTACTTC. This encodes CASSGLAGERETQYF.

The gene calls are TRBV20-1 and TRBJ1-6; 11 positions agree with TRBD1. CDR1 is DFQATT, CDR2 SNEGSKA, per germline (reference sequence). This CDR3 region has 15 residues. V lost 1 base to trimming and J lost 7 bases; unmatched junction nucleotides: 3. CDR3 DNA sequence: TGCAGTGCTAGAGTCGGGACAGGGGGGAATTCACCCCTCCACTTT. This codes for CSARVGTGGNSPLHF.

The chain combines TRBV4-1 with TRBJ2-1; tentative D call: TRBD2 (5 bases). The germline gives CDR1 MGHRA, CDR2 YSYEKL. V was clipped by 0 bases and J by 10 bases, with 10 bases between them. The CDR3 spans 13 residues. CDR3: CASSQDRRGEQFF. DNA of the CDR3: TGCGCCAGCAGCCAAGATAGGCGCGGGGAGCAGTTCTTC.

V is TRBV4-3 and J is TRBJ1-1, with 7 bases aligning to TRBD1. Germline V gene lookup returns CDR1 LGHNA and CDR2 YSLEER. V was clipped by 0 bases and J by 4 bases; unmatched bases: 5. The CDR3 is made up of 15 amino acids. This CDR3 is CASSQEGGGLTEAFF. CDR3 bases: TGCGCCAGCAGCCAAGAAGGAGGGGGCCTCACTGAAGCTTTCTTT.

V is TRBV7-9 and J is TRBJ2-1, with TRBD1 matching over 8 bases. This CDR3 is built from 15 residues. The V gene's germline CDR1 is SEHNR and CDR2 FQNEAQ (reference sequence). V shed 5 bases and J 6 bases; nucleotides not matched to a gene: 9. The CDR3: CASSLGTGRRNEQFF. CDR3 bases: TGTGCCAGCAGCCTTGGGACAGGTAGGCGCAATGAGCAGTTCTTC.

The chain employs TRBV7-9 and TRBJ1-1; maybe TRBD1 (5 bases). This CDR3 is built from 15 residues. Germline values: CDR1 SEHNR, CDR2 FQNEAQ (reference sequence). V lost 4 bases, J lost 3 bases, and 15 bases lay in between. CDR3 bases: TGTGCCAGCAGCTCGATATTGCGGGGGGACACTGAAGCTTTCTTT. Translated, it gives CASSSILRGDTEAFF.

This clonotype was found a few times. The chain employs TRBV7-9 and TRBJ2-4; D is possibly TRBD2 (5 bases). Germline V gives CDR1 SEHNR, CDR2 FQNEAQ (reference sequence). The CDR3 covers 13 residues. V was cut by 5 bases and J by 5 bases, with 10 bases left in between. CDR3 coding DNA: TGTGCCAGCAGCCAGACACTAGAAAACATTCAGTACTTC. It yields the protein CASSQTLENIQYF.

This clonotype was seen a handful of times. This chain uses TRBV5-1 with TRBJ2-2; no firm D call. Germline CDR1 is SGHRS and CDR2 is YFSETQ. This CDR3 comprises 14 residues. V was pared by 3 bases and J by 2 bases, with 8 bases between. The chain's CDR3 is CASSWYRNTGELFF. CDR3 coding DNA: TGCGCCAGCAGCTGGTACAGAAACACCGGGGAGCTGTTTTTT.

The V call is TRBV29-1, the J call TRBJ2-1; either TRBD1 or TRBD2 may fit D (5 bases each). The CDR3 runs to 15 residues. The V end was cut by 7 bases, the J end by 0 bases, with 16 bases between. Germline V CDR1 and CDR2: SQVTM, ANQGSEA. The CDR3 coding sequence is TGCAGCGGGTTGGGGGACGAAAACTCCTACAATGAGCAGTTCTTC. Amino acid sequence: CSGLGDENSYNEQFF.

This clonotype was seen a handful of times. The genes are TRBV5-4 and TRBJ2-1, with TRBD2 matching over 14 bases. J gave up 0 bases and V 4 bases, and 3 bases lay outside the gene matches. The CDR3 consists of 17 residues. CDR1 and CDR2 from the germline V gene are SGHNT and YYREEE (reference sequence). CDR3 nucleotide sequence: TGTGCCAGCAGCCGACTAGCGGGGGGGCACTCCTACAATGAGCAGTTCTTC. As protein: CASSRLAGGHSYNEQFF.

The rearrangement links TRBV5-1 to TRBJ2-7, with D maybe TRBD1 (5 bases). V was clipped by 0 bases and J by 4 bases, with 14 bases between them. Germline V gene sequence: CDR1 SGHRS, CDR2 YFSETQ. The CDR3 length is 15 residues. CDR3 nucleotide sequence: TGCGCCAGCAGCTTGGAAGGGGTCTCCTGGTACGAGCAGTACTTC. Protein: CASSLEGVSWYEQYF.

The chain links TRBV27 to TRBJ1-2, with 7 bases identical to TRBD1. With V trimmed by 5 bases and J by 8 bases, 8 bases remained unmatched. The CDR3 is made up of 13 amino acids. Germline V gene sequence: CDR1 MNHEY, CDR2 SMNVEV (reference sequence). CDR3 sequence (DNA): TGTGCCAGCAGTCCAGGGGGGACGCAGGGCTACACCTTC. Amino acids: CASSPGGTQGYTF.

The CDR3 DNA reads as TGTGCCAGCAGTTTATACTCGTCGGGTCCATTCGTTGATCCGAACACCGGGGAGCTGTTTTTT. Translating it yields CASSLYSSGPFVDPNTGELFF. The chain combines TRBV27 with TRBJ2-2; unclear D gene. The V and J ends lost 1 base and 0 bases respectively, with 24 bases between them. The CDR3 length is 21 residues. Germline CDR1 is MNHEY and CDR2 is SMNVEV (reference sequence).

The V gene is TRBV11-2, the J gene TRBJ1-3; D gene ambiguous. CDR3 length equals 17 residues. Germline-derived CDR1 and CDR2 are SGHAT and FQNNGV. Trimming took 2 bases from V and 0 from J, leaving 14 bases between them. CDR3 amino acids: CASSLSSLVRSGNTIYF. The CDR3 region has the DNA TGTGCCAGCAGCTTATCCTCCCTTGTCCGCTCTGGAAACACCATATATTTT.

This chain uses TRBV10-3 with TRBJ2-3; 12 bases are a match to TRBD2. Germline V CDR1 and CDR2: ENHRY, SYGVKD. Trimming cost V 4 bases and J 3 bases; bases outside gene matches: 2. The CDR3 length is 15 residues. CDR3: CAISAGTSGTDTQYF. As DNA, the CDR3 is TGTGCCATCAGTGCCGGGACTAGCGGGACAGATACGCAGTATTTT.

This clonotype appeared a few times. This sequence joins TRBV11-2 and TRBJ2-7; D call uncertain. Trimming removed 2 bases from V and 6 bases from J, with 8 bases in between. CDR1 SGHAT and CDR2 FQNNGV come from the germline V gene. The CDR3 is 12 amino acids. The CDR3 DNA reads TGTGCCAGCAGCTTATCTGCTCGCGAGCAGTACTTC. Amino acids: CASSLSAREQYF.

This rearrangement joins TRBV18 to TRBJ2-1; D is uncertain. Trimming removed 5 bases from V and 5 bases from J, with 10 bases in between. The CDR3 is 13 amino acids. The germline V gene has CDR1 KGHSH and CDR2 LQKENI. In nucleotides, the CDR3 is TGTGCCAGCTCAAAAGGCGGCCACAATGAGCAGTTCTTC. Protein product: CASSKGGHNEQFF.

The chain carries TRBV7-2 and TRBJ1-3; D gene unclear. This CDR3 is built from 15 residues. Trimming shortened V by 1 base and J by 0 bases, and 7 bases separated the two germline ends. The germline gives CDR1 SGHTA, CDR2 FQGNSA. The CDR3 here is CASSLVYISGNTIYF. The CDR3 DNA reads TGTGCCAGCAGCTTAGTGTACATCTCTGGAAACACCATATATTTT.

This clonotype was picked up many times. The rearrangement links TRBV5-1 to TRBJ1-1, with a tentative D call TRBD1 (6 bases). This CDR3 comprises 14 residues. Between the trimmed V and J ends, which lost 5 bases and 4 bases, there was a span of 15 bases. Germline values: CDR1 SGHRS, CDR2 YFSETQ. As DNA, the CDR3 is TGCGCCAGCAGAACTACACAGGGAGGCACTGAAGCTTTCTTT. It encodes CASRTTQGGTEAFF.

The chain joins TRBV5-6 to TRBJ2-3; possible D gene TRBD1, 6 bases. CDR3 length equals 18 residues. CDR1 and CDR2 from the germline V gene are SGHDT and YYEEEE. The V end lost 4 bases, the J end lost 2 bases, and 23 bases lay between the germline ends. CDR3 bases: TGTGCCAGCAGCCCCCTACCCCAGACAGGCCCTCTCACAGATACGCAGTATTTT. The encoded protein is CASSPLPQTGPLTDTQYF.